These 29 T cell receptor beta chains share one sample of origin, sequenced in a study of blood T cell repertoires in COVID-19 (dated by TCRdb to 2018 to 2020). Library preparation used the immunoSEQ multiplex PCR assay. In its TCRdb copy, this immuneACCESS table keeps in-frame sequences only and misses some clones. Where compared with another copy, unresolved V genes explain less than half of these, and the others have no known cause. The sample contains fewer than 500,000 clones, 81% of them found a single time. About 1% of the sample rests with the top ten. Sequencing used peripheral blood. The origin of the receptors is a human donor with acute or convalescent COVID-19. The donor label of this sample is uncertain.

V and J are TRBV18 and TRBJ1-1, with TRBD1 as a possible D gene (5 bases). CDR1 is KGHSH, CDR2 LQKENI, per germline. Trimming removed 3 bases from V and 2 bases from J, with 10 bases in between. The CDR3 length is 14 residues. CDR3 amino acids: CASSPGLTNTEAFF. The CDR3 DNA is TGTGCCAGCTCACCGGGACTGACTAACACTGAAGCTTTCTTT. Supplemented by reference TRBV18 and TRBJ1-1, the full variable domain reads NAGVMQNPRHLVRRRGQEARLRCSPMKGHSHVYWYRQLPEEGLKFMVYLQKENIIDESGMPKERFSAEFPKEGPSILRIQQVVRGDSAAYFCASSPGLTNTEAFFGQGTRLTVV.

The rearrangement uses TRBV18 and TRBJ2-3; D uncertain. Germline V gene sequence: CDR1 KGHSH, CDR2 LQKENI. The V gene lost 2 bases and the J gene lost 4 bases, with 13 bases spanning the gap. The CDR3 has 15 residues. CDR3 in amino acids: CASSPGFGWADTQYF. DNA of the CDR3: TGTGCCAGCTCACCAGGGTTCGGGTGGGCAGATACGCAGTATTTT.

This rearrangement joins TRBV21-1 to TRBJ1-3; the listed D gene, TRBD1, was not tested against the DNA. TRBV21-1 is noted as a pseudogene. The CDR3 is 16 residues long. The CDR3 is CASSKEGTGVGNTIYF. The CDR3 DNA sequence: TGTGCCAGCAGCAAAGAGGGGACAGGGGTAGGAAACACCATATATTTT.

This clone was detected once. This chain connects TRBV18 to TRBJ2-1, with 8 bases fitting TRBD1. The J segment lost 8 bases and the V segment lost 3 bases, leaving 3 bases of the junction unmatched. Germline CDR1 reads KGHSH; CDR2 reads LQKENI. The CDR3 is made up of 13 amino acids. The CDR3 region is CASSPDREYEQFF. The CDR3 nucleotides are TGTGCCAGCTCACCGGACAGGGAATATGAGCAGTTCTTC. Full variable domain (rest looked up from reference TRBV18 and TRBJ2-1): NAGVMQNPRHLVRRRGQEARLRCSPMKGHSHVYWYRQLPEEGLKFMVYLQKENIIDESGMPKERFSAEFPKEGPSILRIQQVVRGDSAAYFCASSPDREYEQFFGPGTRLTVL.

This chain connects TRBV7-2 to TRBJ1-3; D ambiguous. Germline CDR1 is SGHTA and CDR2 is FQGNSA. Trimming left V 5 bases short and J 0 bases short, with 11 bases between. The length of the CDR3 is 15 residues. CDR3 coding DNA: TGTGCCAGCAGCCCCCTGTCCAGCTCTGGAAACACCATATATTTT. As protein: CASSPLSSSGNTIYF.

The genes are TRBV27 and TRBJ1-1; D unclear. CDR1 is MNHEY, CDR2 SMNVEV, per germline (reference sequence). V dropped 5 bases and J dropped 5 bases, with 18 bases sitting between them. The CDR3 consists of 15 residues. Here the CDR3 DNA reads TGTGCCAGCAGTCTCGATGGAGTCTTCGGTACTGAAGCTTTCTTT. This codes for CASSLDGVFGTEAFF.

V and J are TRBV5-4 and TRBJ1-2, with 7 nucleotides matching TRBD1. Germline CDR1 SGHNT, CDR2 YYREEE (reference sequence). Unmatched junction bases numbered 7, after V lost 0 bases and J lost 5 bases. The CDR3 spans 15 residues. The CDR3, as DNA: TGTGCCAGCAGCTTGGCCATCAGGGGGTTATATGGCTACACCTTC. Translating it yields CASSLAIRGLYGYTF.

The V call is TRBV3-1 (or the pseudogene TRBV3-2), the J call TRBJ1-1; D might be TRBD1 (5 bases). This CDR3 region has 11 residues. From germline, CDR1 is LGHDT and CDR2 YNNKEL (reference sequence). Trimming shortened V by 4 bases and J by 11 bases, and 11 bases separated the two germline ends. The CDR3 region is CASSRGAQAFF. Written as DNA, the CDR3 is TGTGCCAGCAGCCGCGGGGCTCAGGCTTTCTTT.

The CDR3 region is CASSREDMNTEAFF. The CDR3 nucleotides are TGTGCCAGCAGTAGAGAGGACATGAACACTGAAGCTTTCTTT. The chain links TRBV2 to TRBJ1-1, with D possibly being TRBD1 (5 bases). There are 14 residues in the CDR3. Germline V CDR1 and CDR2: SNHLY, FYNNEI. Trimming cost V 5 bases and J 0 bases, with 10 bases left between them. Full variable domain (remainder filled in from reference TRBV2 and TRBJ1-1): EPEVTQTPSHQVTQMGQEVILRCVPISNHLYFYWYRQILGQKVEFLVSFYNNEISEKSEIFDDQFSVERPDGSNFTLKIRSTKLEDSAMYFCASSREDMNTEAFFGQGTRLTVV.

The chain carries TRBV14 and TRBJ2-7; 7 nucleotides align to TRBD1. V dropped 1 base and J dropped 5; count of bases not matched to a gene: 11. Germline loops: CDR1 SGHDN, CDR2 FVKESK. The CDR3 consists of 16 residues. The CDR3 DNA reads TGTGCCAGCAGCCAAGGATTACGGACAGGCGGCCACGAGCAGTACTTC. It codes for CASSQGLRTGGHEQYF.

J is TRBJ1-6 and V is TRBV4-2, with D possibly being TRBD1 (6 bases). Germline V gene sequence: CDR1 LGHNA, CDR2 YNFKEQ. CDR3 length: 20 residues. V was pared by 3 bases and J by 4 bases, with 25 bases between. The CDR3 sequence is CASSHSPGHGPLPYNSPLHF. CDR3 nucleotide sequence: TGTGCCAGCAGCCATTCGCCGGGACACGGGCCTCTACCGTATAATTCACCCCTCCACTTT.

The V gene is TRBV20-1, the J gene TRBJ1-6; D might be TRBD1 (5 bases). V lost 3 bases, J lost 12 bases, and 18 bases lay in between. The CDR3 runs to 14 residues. Per germline, CDR1 DFQATT and CDR2 SNEGSKA (reference sequence). The CDR3 here is CSASRGAGWGPLHF. CDR3 coding DNA: TGCAGTGCTAGTCGCGGGGCAGGGTGGGGACCCCTCCACTTT.

The chain recombines TRBV6-1 with TRBJ1-2, with TRBD1 identical over 7 bases. The CDR3 length is 13 residues. The germline V gene encodes CDR1 MNHNS and CDR2 SASEGT. The ends lost 2 bases at V and 8 bases at J; junction bases unmatched: 5. DNA for the CDR3: TGTGCCAGCAGTGAATCGACAGGGCTGGGCTACACCTTC. Translating it yields CASSESTGLGYTF.

This clone appeared a single time. The chain carries TRBV3-1 (or the pseudogene TRBV3-2) and TRBJ2-7; 8 bases fit TRBD1. The germline V gene has CDR1 LGHDT and CDR2 YNNKEL (reference sequence). Losses at the gene ends were 3 bases for V and 2 bases for J; bases not matched to a gene: 9. CDR3 size: 16 residues. The CDR3: CASSQGAGGFTYEQYF. DNA for the CDR3: TGTGCCAGCAGCCAGGGCGCAGGGGGCTTCACCTACGAGCAGTACTTC.

This chain uses TRBV11-2 with TRBJ1-2; D uncertain. Per germline, CDR1 SGHAT and CDR2 FQNNGV. This CDR3 is built from 13 residues. V was clipped by 5 bases and J by 4 bases, with 11 bases between them. CDR3 sequence: CASSPVILYGYTF. CDR3 DNA sequence: TGTGCCAGCAGCCCCGTTATTCTCTATGGCTACACCTTC.

The rearrangement links TRBV7-9 to TRBJ1-1; 9 bases fit TRBD1. CDR3 length: 17 residues. The V and J ends lost 5 bases and 4 bases, in that order; junction bases with no gene match: 14. The germline CDR1 and CDR2 sequences are SEHNR and FQNEAQ (reference sequence). The CDR3 DNA is TGTGCCAGCAGCCCTAGGGACAGGGTGATTCGAGGCACTGAAGCTTTCTTT. Its protein product is CASSPRDRVIRGTEAFF.

This chain connects TRBV27 to TRBJ1-1, with a weak D call TRBD1 (5 bases). Looked up from germline, CDR1 is MNHEY and CDR2 is SMNVEV (reference sequence). The V and J ends lost 3 bases and 3 bases respectively, with 14 bases between them. This CDR3 comprises 15 residues. The CDR3 here is CASSLRPPGDTEAFF. CDR3 DNA: TGTGCCAGCAGTTTGAGACCCCCGGGGGACACTGAAGCTTTCTTT.

This clone appeared a few times. This chain joins TRBV7-9 and TRBJ2-2; D may be TRBD1 (6 bases). The CDR3 runs to 15 residues. V shed 4 bases and J shed 5 bases, with 14 bases lying between them. Looked up from germline, CDR1 is SEHNR and CDR2 is FQNEAQ (reference sequence). CDR3 bases: TGTGCCAGCAGCTCCTCCGGGACACCGACCGGGGAGCTGTTTTTT. It is translated as CASSSSGTPTGELFF.

In this sample, this clone turned up a few times. The chain uses TRBV15 and TRBJ1-4; 10 bases map to TRBD1. V lost 3 bases and J lost 8; bases outside the gene matches: 3. Germline V gene lookup returns CDR1 LNHNV and CDR2 YYDKDF (reference sequence). The CDR3 extends over 14 amino acids. CDR3 residues: CATSRDRGREKLFF. CDR3 nucleotide sequence: TGTGCCACCAGCAGGGACAGGGGGAGAGAAAAACTGTTTTTT.

Concerning this clone: This same CDR3 is encoded by further DNA sequences in the sample. V is TRBV19 and J is TRBJ1-5; D unclear. The CDR3 contains 13 residues. CDR1 is LNHDA, CDR2 SQIVND, per germline (reference sequence). V gave up 5 bases and J gave up 4 bases, with 9 bases separating them. CDR3 sequence (DNA): TGTGCCAGTAGTTCGAGACAAAATCAGCCCCAGCATTTT. It codes for CASSSRQNQPQHF.

V usage is TRBV29-1 and J usage is TRBJ2-7; no clear D. Trimming pared 6 bases from V and 2 bases from J, leaving 8 bases between. The germline V gene encodes CDR1 SQVTM and CDR2 ANQGSEA. This CDR3 has 11 residues. CDR3 nucleotides: TGCAGCGTCGCGATGGCCTACGAGCAGTACTTC. This gives the protein CSVAMAYEQYF.

The chain employs TRBV4-1 and TRBJ2-3; possibly TRBD1 for D (5 bases). Germline CDR1 is MGHRA and CDR2 is YSYEKL. The CDR3 contains 13 residues. The V end lost 1 base, the J end lost 4 bases, and 6 bases lay between the germline ends. Here the CDR3 reads CASSQVGADTQYF. CDR3 bases: TGCGCCAGCAGCCAAGTAGGGGCAGATACGCAGTATTTT.

J is TRBJ2-7 and V is TRBV7-2; weak D call: TRBD2 (6 bases). Trimming removed 0 bases at V and 1 base at J, with 10 bases between. Germline V gene data show CDR1 as SGHTA and CDR2 as FQGNSA. The CDR3 runs to 15 residues. This CDR3 reads CASSLATGTSYEQYF. The CDR3 nucleotides read TGTGCCAGCAGCTTAGCAACCGGGACTTCCTACGAGCAGTACTTC.

The chain is built from TRBV28 and TRBJ1-2, with 7 nucleotides matching TRBD1. The CDR3 runs to 15 residues. Germline CDR1 is MDHEN and CDR2 is SYDVKM. V was clipped by 6 bases and J by 1 base; unmatched bases: 8. Here the CDR3 reads CASRRRDRLNYGYTF. As DNA, the CDR3 is TGTGCCAGCAGACGTCGGGACAGACTTAACTATGGCTACACCTTC.

The V and J genes are TRBV7-6 and TRBJ1-2, with a weak D call TRBD1 (6 bases). Trimming pared 5 bases from V and 4 bases from J, leaving 20 bases between. CDR3 length: 16 amino acids. CDR1 is SGHVS and CDR2 is FNYEAQ in the germline V gene. The CDR3 nucleotides read TGTGCCAGCAGCCCACAACCCCGGGACACCGTCTATGGCTACACCTTC. Translation gives CASSPQPRDTVYGYTF.

The CDR3 DNA sequence: TGTGCCAGCAGCAACGGCCCGGGGAACACCATATATTTT. Its protein is CASSNGPGNTIYF. The V and J genes are TRBV7-8 and TRBJ1-3; the D is unclear. From germline, CDR1 is SGHVS and CDR2 FQNEAQ. Trimming stripped 5 bases from V and 7 bases from J, with 12 bases between. The CDR3 spans 13 residues.

The rearrangement uses TRBV19 and TRBJ1-6; D remains ambiguous. The CDR3 runs 15 residues. Trimming removed 7 bases from V and 4 bases from J, with 14 bases in between. Germline lookup yields CDR1 LNHDA and CDR2 SQIVND (reference sequence). The CDR3 DNA sequence: TGTGCCAGTAACACCCGGACTACTTATAATTCACCCCTCCACTTT. As protein: CASNTRTTYNSPLHF.

V gene TRBV7-6 combines with J gene TRBJ1-2; TRBD1 matches at 9 bases. The CDR3 has 15 residues. Per germline, CDR1 SGHVS and CDR2 FNYEAQ. The ends lost 3 bases at V and 7 bases at J; junction bases unmatched: 9. In DNA form, the CDR3 reads TGTGCCAGCAGCTTGGACGGACAGGGGTTTAGTGGCTACACCTTC. This codes for CASSLDGQGFSGYTF.

This clone was seen only a few times. The chain uses TRBV2 and TRBJ1-1; 10 bases match TRBD1. The CDR3 length is 15 residues. Germline lookup yields CDR1 SNHLY and CDR2 FYNNEI. J was trimmed by 0 bases and V by 9 bases; bases with no gene match: 7. The CDR3 bases are TGTGCCAGTAAGGGACAGGGGATCGTGAACACTGAAGCTTTCTTT. This translates into CASKGQGIVNTEAFF.